The 7 T cell receptor beta chains below were found in one sample sequenced in a study of T-cell memory formation after mild COVID-19 (dated by TCRdb to about 2021). Library construction relied on 5' RACE. The sequencer listed for this sample is Illumina NovaSeq 6000. TCRdb reran the public reads through fastp at Q25 and MiXCR, keeping productive beta chains. When rows share a CDR3 protein, they turn into one entry using the most common DNA and genes. Here the sample has just under 550,000 distinct CDR3 sequences; 20% occur a single time. In total, the top ten clones hold 9.5% to 15% of the sample. The material sequenced was PBMCs or a T cell subset sorted from them (not recorded which). The receptors here all came from an adult woman who had mild COVID-19 (a few samples of this study predate the infection). The sample titles of this study are shuffled in the database, so cell type and time point are left out; the donor was told from shared clones.

The chain carries TRBV15 and TRBJ2-2; D remains unclear. From germline, CDR1 is LNHNV and CDR2 YYDKDF (reference sequence). The CDR3 spans 16 residues. The V and J ends lost 0 bases and 6 bases respectively, with 14 bases between them. CDR3 amino acids: CATSRDRALFAGELFF. DNA of the CDR3: TGTGCCACCAGCAGAGATCGGGCATTGTTCGCCGGGGAGCTGTTTTTT.

This clonotype has just a few counts. This chain connects TRBV7-3 to TRBJ2-7; 9 bases fit TRBD2. The CDR3 is made up of 15 amino acids. V gave up 5 bases and J gave up 3 bases; unmatched junction bases: 8. Germline-derived CDR1 and CDR2 are SGHTA and FQGTGA. CDR3 region: CASSPLAGDLYEQYF. CDR3 sequence (DNA): TGTGCCAGCAGCCCTTTAGCGGGGGACCTCTACGAGCAGTACTTC.

The V call is TRBV5-1, the J call TRBJ1-2, with 11 bases lining up with TRBD1. Unmatched junction bases numbered 6, after V lost 4 bases and J lost 4 bases. The CDR3 length is 15 residues. CDR1 SGHRS and CDR2 YFSETQ come from the germline V gene. Written as DNA, the CDR3 is TGCGCCAGCAGCCAAGGACAGGGGGCGAGCTATGGCTACACCTTC. It translates to CASSQGQGASYGYTF. Combining the CDR3 with reference TRBV5-1 and TRBJ1-2 gives the whole variable domain KAGVTQTPRYLIKTRGQQVTLSCSPISGHRSVSWYQQTPGQGLQFLFEYFSETQRNKGNFPGRFSGRQFSNSRSEMNVSTLELGDSALYLCASSQGQGASYGYTFGSGTRLTVV.

This clonotype showed up just a few times. The chain recombines TRBV23-1 with TRBJ2-3; 8 positions agree with TRBD1. TRBV23-1 is marked as an open reading frame, function uncertain. Losses at the gene ends were 7 bases for V and 0 bases for J; bases not matched to a gene: 6. This CDR3 is built from 15 residues. The CDR3 reads CASTLQGASTDTQYF. DNA of the CDR3: TGCGCCAGCACCCTGCAGGGGGCTAGCACAGATACGCAGTATTTT.

This sequence joins TRBV15 and TRBJ2-1; tentative D call: TRBD1 (5 bases). Germline V lookup: CDR1 LNHNV, CDR2 YYDKDF (reference sequence). The V end was cut by 1 base, the J end by 2 bases, with 12 bases between. The CDR3 extends over 16 amino acids. The CDR3 here is CATSRAGQTTYNEQFF. In nucleotides, the CDR3 is TGTGCCACCAGCAGAGCCGGACAAACAACCTACAATGAGCAGTTCTTC.

V usage is TRBV11-3 and J usage is TRBJ2-1, with 8 bases aligning to TRBD1. The V and J ends lost 6 bases and 6 bases, in that order; junction bases with no gene match: 10. The CDR3 is made up of 15 amino acids. Germline CDR1 reads SGHNT; CDR2 reads YENEEA. The CDR3 loop reads CASRYAGQVGNEQFF. The DNA of the CDR3 is TGTGCCAGCAGATACGCGGGACAGGTGGGCAATGAGCAGTTCTTC.

This clonotype was seen more than once but under ten times. V is TRBV5-1 and J is TRBJ1-1; 7 bases agree with TRBD1. With 1 base clipped from V and 1 base from J, the junction kept 7 bases outside the gene matches. The CDR3 runs 16 residues. Germline CDR1 reads SGHRS; CDR2 reads YFSETQ. The CDR3: CASSLRTDRPNTEAFF. CDR3 DNA: TGCGCCAGCAGCTTGCGCACGGACAGGCCGAACACTGAAGCTTTCTTT.